Shown below are 14 T cell receptor beta chains from a single sample sequenced in a study of early T cells in non-severe SARS-CoV-2 infection. From the 5' RACE reads, TCRdb called clonotypes with MiXCR, one entry per CDR3 protein. The repertoire holds about 36,000 distinct CDR3 sequences, with 3% to 4.5% as singletons. Source material: whole blood. The receptors here all came from an adult who was a healthcare worker with PCR-confirmed SARS-CoV-2 infection or an uninfected control (not recorded which).

The rearrangement uses TRBV6-6 and TRBJ2-3; 10 bases match TRBD2. Germline CDR1 is MNHNY and CDR2 is SVGAGI (reference sequence). V dropped 6 bases and J dropped 1; count of bases not matched to a gene: 4. This CDR3 has 15 residues. The CDR3 nucleotides read TGTGCCAGCAGGACTGGACTAGCGGGCACAGATACGCAGTATTTT. This codes for CASRTGLAGTDTQYF.

This clonotype was seen many times. V gene TRBV28 combines with J gene TRBJ2-1; no reliable D call. With 8 bases removed from V and 4 bases from J, the gap between germline ends came to 12 bases. Germline CDR1 reads MDHEN; CDR2 reads SYDVKM. The CDR3 has 13 residues. The CDR3 spells CASVGAFYNEQFF. CDR3 in DNA: TGTGCCAGCGTTGGAGCTTTTTACAATGAGCAGTTCTTC.

This clonotype was detected ten times or more. The chain links TRBV5-1 to TRBJ2-5, with D tentatively TRBD1 (6 bases). The CDR3 is 16 amino acids. Per the germline V gene, CDR1 is SGHRS and CDR2 is YFSETQ. Deletions cut 0 bases from V and 2 bases from J, with 14 bases between. For the CDR3, the DNA is TGCGCCAGCAGCTTGGGAGGATCGGACAGACAAGAGACCCAGTACTTC. Residues: CASSLGGSDRQETQYF.

In its sample, this clonotype was seen many times. This rearrangement joins TRBV10-3 to TRBJ2-6; D call uncertain. Trimming left V 4 bases short and J 1 base short, with 5 bases between. The CDR3 is 14 amino acids. Germline V gene lookup returns CDR1 ENHRY and CDR2 SYGVKD. The CDR3: CAISGASGANVLTF. The CDR3 bases are TGTGCCATCAGTGGGGCATCTGGGGCCAACGTCCTGACTTTC.

V and J are TRBV6-2 or TRBV6-3 and TRBJ2-3; D perhaps matches TRBD1 (6 bases). Per germline, CDR1 MNHEY and CDR2 SVGEGT. The length of the CDR3 is 15 residues. Between the trimmed V and J ends, which lost 6 bases and 2 bases, there was a span of 15 bases. The CDR3 DNA reads as TGTGCCAGCAGCAAAACCAGGGGAGACACAGATACGCAGTATTTT. Residues: CASSKTRGDTDTQYF.

This clonotype has a single count. A read error is possible here, since a much larger clone lies one base away. In DNA form, the CDR3 reads TGTGCCAGCCGGGAGGGAGATAGCGGGAGTAGGTTCTTC. Translating gives CASREGDSGSRFF. V usage is TRBV28 and J usage is TRBJ2-1, with TRBD2 matching 9 bases. The length of the CDR3 is 13 residues. CDR1 MDHEN and CDR2 SYDVKM come from the germline V gene. The V gene end was trimmed by 8 bases and the J gene end by 15 bases; junction bases not matched to a gene: 14.

This clonotype was seen at least ten times. CDR3 amino acids: CASSPGLAGNFGTQYF. CDR3 sequence (DNA): TGTGCCAGTAGTCCAGGACTAGCGGGGAATTTTGGTACGCAGTATTTT. This sequence joins TRBV19 and TRBJ2-3; 12 nucleotides match TRBD2. The ends lost 5 bases at V and 8 bases at J; junction bases unmatched: 11. Germline CDR1 reads LNHDA; CDR2 reads SQIVND (reference sequence). The CDR3 consists of 16 residues.

At least ten counts were recorded for this clonotype. The CDR3 region is CASSIRQASGNTIYF. Here the CDR3 DNA reads TGTGCCAGCAGCATCAGACAGGCCTCTGGAAACACCATATATTTT. V and J are TRBV7-2 and TRBJ1-3; D perhaps matches TRBD1 (6 bases). The CDR3 totals 15 residues. V lost 5 bases and J 0 bases, leaving 11 bases between the germline ends. From germline, CDR1 is SGHTA and CDR2 FQGNSA.

This clonotype has a handful of counts. The rearrangement links TRBV25-1 to TRBJ1-1; unclear D gene. This CDR3 comprises 13 residues. Germline CDR1 is MGHDK and CDR2 is SYGVNS. Trimming shortened V by 3 bases and J by 1 base, and 6 bases separated the two germline ends. The CDR3 nucleotides are TGTGCCAGCAGTGATAAGGCGAACACTGAAGCTTTCTTT. Encoded protein: CASSDKANTEAFF.

This clonotype has at least ten counts. The rearrangement uses TRBV27 and TRBJ1-5; D gene uncertain. V was cut by 5 bases and J by 0 bases, with 8 bases left in between. The length of the CDR3 is 14 residues. Looked up from germline, CDR1 is MNHEY and CDR2 is SMNVEV (reference sequence). CDR3 nucleotides: TGTGCCAGCAGTGACGGGTATAGCAATCAGCCCCAGCATTTT. This translates into CASSDGYSNQPQHF.

This clonotype was counted many times. This chain connects TRBV7-9 to TRBJ2-7; the D is unclear. V lost 0 bases, J lost 5 bases, and 11 bases lay in between. Looked up from germline, CDR1 is SEHNR and CDR2 is FQNEAQ (reference sequence). The length of the CDR3 is 14 residues. CDR3 sequence reads: CASSLAQETDEQYV. The CDR3 coding sequence is TGTGCCAGCAGCTTAGCGCAGGAGACTGACGAGCAGTACGTC.

This clonotype has at least ten counts. The V and J genes are TRBV7-2 and TRBJ2-3, with 8 positions matching TRBD2. Germline-derived CDR1 and CDR2 are SGHTA and FQGNSA. The CDR3 runs 15 residues. With V trimmed by 2 bases and J by 1 base, 2 bases remained unmatched. CDR3 residues: CASSLREGRTDTQYF. Written as DNA, the CDR3 is TGTGCCAGCAGCTTACGGGAGGGCCGCACAGATACGCAGTATTTT.

This clonotype was seen a few times. The chain couples TRBV6-2 or TRBV6-3 to TRBJ2-7; TRBD1 might be the D (5 bases). The germline V and J ends were trimmed by 2 bases and 3 bases, with 20 bases remaining between them. This CDR3 contains 17 residues. Germline-derived CDR1 and CDR2 are MNHEY and SVGEGT. The CDR3 spells CASSYHPQGIENYEQYF. The DNA of the CDR3 is TGTGCCAGCAGTTACCACCCGCAGGGAATAGAGAACTACGAGCAGTACTTC.

This clonotype was seen repeatedly, ten times or more. The rearrangement joins TRBV6-5 to TRBJ1-5; D is perhaps TRBD1 (5 bases). The CDR3 runs 16 residues. The ends were cut back, 0 bases at V and 5 bases at J, with 14 bases in the middle. In germline, CDR1 is MNHEY, CDR2 SVGAGI. The CDR3 spells CASSYSWDAGDQPQHF. For the CDR3, the DNA is TGTGCCAGCAGTTACTCTTGGGACGCCGGGGATCAGCCCCAGCATTTT.